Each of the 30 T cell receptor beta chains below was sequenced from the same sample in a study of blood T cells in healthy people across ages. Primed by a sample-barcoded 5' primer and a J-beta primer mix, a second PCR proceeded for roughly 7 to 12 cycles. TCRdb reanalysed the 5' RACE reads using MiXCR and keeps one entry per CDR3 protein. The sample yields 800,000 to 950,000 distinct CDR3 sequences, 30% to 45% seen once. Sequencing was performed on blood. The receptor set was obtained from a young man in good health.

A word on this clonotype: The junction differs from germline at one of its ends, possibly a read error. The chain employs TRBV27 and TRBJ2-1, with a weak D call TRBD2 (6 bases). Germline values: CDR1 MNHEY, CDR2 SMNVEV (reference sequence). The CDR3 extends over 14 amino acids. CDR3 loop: CASRLWQGGDEQFF. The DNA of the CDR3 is TGTGCCAGCAGGTTATGGCAGGGAGGCGATGAGCAGTTCTTC.

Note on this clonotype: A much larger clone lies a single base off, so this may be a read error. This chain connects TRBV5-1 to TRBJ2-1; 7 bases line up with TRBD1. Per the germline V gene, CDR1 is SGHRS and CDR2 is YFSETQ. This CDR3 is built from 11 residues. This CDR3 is CASTRGNERFF. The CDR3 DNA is TGCGCCAGCACCAGGGGGAATGAGCGGTTCTTC.

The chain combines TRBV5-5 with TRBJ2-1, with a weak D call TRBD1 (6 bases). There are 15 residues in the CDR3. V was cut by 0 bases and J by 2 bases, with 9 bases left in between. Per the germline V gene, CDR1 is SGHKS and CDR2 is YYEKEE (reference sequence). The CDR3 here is CASSLGQAPYNEQFF. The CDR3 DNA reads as TGTGCCAGCAGCTTGGGACAGGCTCCCTACAATGAGCAGTTCTTC.

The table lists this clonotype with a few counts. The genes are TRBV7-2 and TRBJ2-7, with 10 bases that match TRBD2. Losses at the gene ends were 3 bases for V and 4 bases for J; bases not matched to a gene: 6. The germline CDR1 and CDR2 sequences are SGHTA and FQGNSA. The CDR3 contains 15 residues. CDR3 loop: CASSLSGGAPYEQYF. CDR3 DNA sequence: TGTGCCAGCAGCTTGAGCGGGGGGGCGCCGTACGAGCAGTACTTC.

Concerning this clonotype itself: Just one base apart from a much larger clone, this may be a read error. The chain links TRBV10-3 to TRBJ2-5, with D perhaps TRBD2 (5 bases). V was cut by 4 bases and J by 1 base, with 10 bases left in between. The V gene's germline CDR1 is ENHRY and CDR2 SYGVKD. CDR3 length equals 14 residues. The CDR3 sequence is CAISGGLGQETQYF. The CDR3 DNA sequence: TGTGCCATCAGTGGCGGACTGGGCCAAGAGACCCAGTACTTC.

CDR3 region: CASSQQQETQYF. The DNA for the CDR3 is TGTGCCAGCAGCCAGCAGCAAGAGACCCAGTACTTC. This sequence joins TRBV4-2 and TRBJ2-5; unclear D gene. Germline V gene lookup returns CDR1 LGHNA and CDR2 YNFKEQ. CDR3 length equals 12 residues. Deletions cut 3 bases from V and 2 bases from J, with 4 bases between.

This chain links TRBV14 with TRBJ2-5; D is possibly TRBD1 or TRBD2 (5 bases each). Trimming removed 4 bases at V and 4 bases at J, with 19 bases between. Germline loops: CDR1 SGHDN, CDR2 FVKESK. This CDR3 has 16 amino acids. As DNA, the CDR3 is TGTGCCAGCAGCCCGCATGGACTCTCCAGGGCAGAGACCCAGTACTTC. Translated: CASSPHGLSRAETQYF.

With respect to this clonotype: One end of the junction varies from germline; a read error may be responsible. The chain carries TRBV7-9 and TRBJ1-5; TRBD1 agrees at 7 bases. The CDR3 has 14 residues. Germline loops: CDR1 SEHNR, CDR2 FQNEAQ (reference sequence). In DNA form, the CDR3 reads TGTGCCAGCAGCCCAACAGGGGCCCATCAGCCCCGGCATTTT. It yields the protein CASSPTGAHQPRHF.

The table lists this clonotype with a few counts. The CDR3 region is CASSFYPGQGTSYEQYF. CDR3 bases: TGTGCCAGCAGCTTTTATCCGGGACAGGGTACCTCCTACGAGCAGTACTTC. J is TRBJ2-7 and V is TRBV7-2; 9 bases match TRBD1. CDR3 length: 17 amino acids. CDR1 and CDR2 (germline): SGHTA, FQGNSA. The V and J ends lost 3 bases and 0 bases, in that order; junction bases with no gene match: 9. Full variable domain (rest looked up from reference TRBV7-2 and TRBJ2-7): GAGVSQSPSNKVTEKGKDVELRCDPISGHTALYWYRQSLGQGLEFLIYFQGNSAPDKSGLPSDRFSAERTGGSVSTLTIQRTQQEDSAVYLCASSFYPGQGTSYEQYFGPGTRLTVT.

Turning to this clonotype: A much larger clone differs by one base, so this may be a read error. CDR3 in DNA: TGTGCCAGCAGCCCGACTAGCGGGGGGCTCAATGAGCAGTACTTC. It codes for CASSPTSGGLNEQYF. This chain uses TRBV7-3 with TRBJ2-5; TRBD2 matches 13 bases. Looked up from germline, CDR1 is SGHTA and CDR2 is FQGTGA. The CDR3 contains 15 residues. V gave up 5 bases and J gave up 11 bases; unmatched junction bases: 11.

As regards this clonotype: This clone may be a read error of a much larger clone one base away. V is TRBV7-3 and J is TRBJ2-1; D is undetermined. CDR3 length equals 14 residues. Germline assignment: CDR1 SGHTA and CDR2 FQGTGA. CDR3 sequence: CASSVTLRSKEQFF. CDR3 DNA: TGTGCCAGCAGCGTAACGTTAAGATCTAAGGAGCAGTTCTTC.

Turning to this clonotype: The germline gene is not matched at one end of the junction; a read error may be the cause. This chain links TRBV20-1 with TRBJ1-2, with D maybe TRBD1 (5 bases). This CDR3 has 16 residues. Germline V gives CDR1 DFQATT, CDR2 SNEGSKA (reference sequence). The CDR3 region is CSARALIGELNYGYIF. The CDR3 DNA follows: TGCAGTGCTAGAGCATTAATAGGGGAGCTAAACTATGGCTACATCTTC.

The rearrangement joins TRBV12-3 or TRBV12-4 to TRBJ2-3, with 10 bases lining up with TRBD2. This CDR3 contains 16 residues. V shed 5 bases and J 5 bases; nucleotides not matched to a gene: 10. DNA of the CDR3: TGTGCCAGCAGTCATCAGAGCGGGGGGGTTGAAGATACGCAGTATTTT. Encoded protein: CASSHQSGGVEDTQYF.

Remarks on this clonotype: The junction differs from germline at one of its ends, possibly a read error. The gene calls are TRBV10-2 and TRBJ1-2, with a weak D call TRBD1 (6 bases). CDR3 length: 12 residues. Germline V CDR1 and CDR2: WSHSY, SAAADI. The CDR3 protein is CTSSPGTTGYTF. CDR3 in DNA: TGCACCAGCAGTCCAGGGACAACCGGCTACACCTTC.

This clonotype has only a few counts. The CDR3 bases are TGTGCCACCAGCCGGGGATTGGACAGGACCGGCTACACCTTC. This translates into CATSRGLDRTGYTF. V gene TRBV15 combines with J gene TRBJ1-2, with TRBD1 identical over 7 bases. Per germline, CDR1 LNHNV and CDR2 YYDKDF (reference sequence). The J segment lost 8 bases and the V segment lost 5 bases, leaving 11 bases of the junction unmatched. The CDR3 runs 14 residues.

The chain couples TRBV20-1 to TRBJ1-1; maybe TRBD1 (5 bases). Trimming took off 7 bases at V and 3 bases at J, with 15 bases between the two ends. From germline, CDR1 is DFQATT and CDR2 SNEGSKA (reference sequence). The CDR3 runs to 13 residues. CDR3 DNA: TGCAGTGGACAGAGGGGAGGCGACACTGAAGCTTTCTTT. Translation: CSGQRGGDTEAFF.

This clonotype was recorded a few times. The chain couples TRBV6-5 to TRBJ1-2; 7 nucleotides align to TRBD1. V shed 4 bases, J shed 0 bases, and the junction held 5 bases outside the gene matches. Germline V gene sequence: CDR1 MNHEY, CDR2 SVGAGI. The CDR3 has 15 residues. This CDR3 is CASSFTGAANYGYTF. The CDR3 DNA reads TGTGCCAGCAGTTTCACAGGGGCAGCTAACTATGGCTACACCTTC.

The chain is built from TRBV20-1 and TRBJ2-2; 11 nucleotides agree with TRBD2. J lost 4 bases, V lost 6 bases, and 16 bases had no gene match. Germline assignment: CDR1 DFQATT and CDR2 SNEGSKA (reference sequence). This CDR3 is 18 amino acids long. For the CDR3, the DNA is TGCAGTGCCCAGATCGATAGCGGGGGGGCCATAGGCACCGGGGAGCTGTTTTTT. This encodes CSAQIDSGGAIGTGELFF.

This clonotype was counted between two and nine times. CDR3 protein: CASIGVSYNEQYF. Here the CDR3 DNA reads TGTGCCAGCATAGGGGTCTCCTACAATGAGCAGTACTTC. The V gene is TRBV7-9, the J gene TRBJ2-1; possible D gene TRBD1, 5 bases. The DNA end favors TRBJ2-7, so the J call may be wrong. CDR1 and CDR2 from the germline V gene are SEHNR and FQNEAQ (reference sequence). The CDR3 contains 13 residues.

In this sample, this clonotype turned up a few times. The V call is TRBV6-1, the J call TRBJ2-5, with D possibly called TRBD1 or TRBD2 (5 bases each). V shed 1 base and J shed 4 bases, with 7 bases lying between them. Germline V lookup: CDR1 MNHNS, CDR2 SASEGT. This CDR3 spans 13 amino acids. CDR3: CASSEGGRETQYF. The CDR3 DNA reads TGTGCCAGCAGTGAAGGGGGGAGAGAGACCCAGTACTTC.

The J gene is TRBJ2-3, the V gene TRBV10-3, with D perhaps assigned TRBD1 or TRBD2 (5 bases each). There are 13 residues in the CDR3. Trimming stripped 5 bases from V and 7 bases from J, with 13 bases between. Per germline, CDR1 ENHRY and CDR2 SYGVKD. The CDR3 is CAISNRDPYTQYF. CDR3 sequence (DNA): TGTGCCATCAGTAACCGGGACCCTTATACGCAGTATTTT.

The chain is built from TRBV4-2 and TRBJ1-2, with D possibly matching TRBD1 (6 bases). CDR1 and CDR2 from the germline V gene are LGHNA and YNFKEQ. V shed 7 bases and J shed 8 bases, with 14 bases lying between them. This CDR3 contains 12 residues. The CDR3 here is CASTGQSGGYTF. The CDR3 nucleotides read TGTGCCAGCACCGGACAGTCAGGAGGCTACACCTTC.

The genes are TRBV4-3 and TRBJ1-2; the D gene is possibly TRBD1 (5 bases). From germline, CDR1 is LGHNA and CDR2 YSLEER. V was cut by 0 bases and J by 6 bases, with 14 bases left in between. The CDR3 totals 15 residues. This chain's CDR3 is CASSQDGRGDNGYTF. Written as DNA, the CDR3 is TGCGCCAGCAGCCAAGACGGGCGGGGGGATAATGGCTACACCTTC.

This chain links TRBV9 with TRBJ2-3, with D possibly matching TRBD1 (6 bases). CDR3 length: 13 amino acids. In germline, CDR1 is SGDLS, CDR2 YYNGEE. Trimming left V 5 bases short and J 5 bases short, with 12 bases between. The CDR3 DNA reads TGTGCCAGCAGGGGGGCTCAGGGAGATACGCAGTATTTT. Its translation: CASRGAQGDTQYF.

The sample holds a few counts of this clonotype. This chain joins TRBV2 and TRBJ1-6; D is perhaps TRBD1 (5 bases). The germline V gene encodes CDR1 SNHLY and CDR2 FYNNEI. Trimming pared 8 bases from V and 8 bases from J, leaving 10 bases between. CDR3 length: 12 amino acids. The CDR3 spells CASGTLDSPLHF. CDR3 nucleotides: TGTGCCAGCGGGACTCTGGATTCACCCCTCCACTTT.

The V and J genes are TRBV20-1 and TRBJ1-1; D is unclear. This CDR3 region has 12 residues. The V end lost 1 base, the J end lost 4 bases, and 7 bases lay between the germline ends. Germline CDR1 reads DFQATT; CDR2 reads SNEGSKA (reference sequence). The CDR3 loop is CSARGRTTEAFF. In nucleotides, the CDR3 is TGCAGTGCTAGAGGGAGGACCACTGAAGCTTTCTTT.

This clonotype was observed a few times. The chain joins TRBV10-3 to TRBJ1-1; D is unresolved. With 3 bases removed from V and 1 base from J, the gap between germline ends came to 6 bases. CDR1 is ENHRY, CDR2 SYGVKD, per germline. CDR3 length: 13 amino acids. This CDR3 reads CAISETANTEAFF. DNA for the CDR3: TGTGCCATCAGTGAAACAGCGAACACTGAAGCTTTCTTT.

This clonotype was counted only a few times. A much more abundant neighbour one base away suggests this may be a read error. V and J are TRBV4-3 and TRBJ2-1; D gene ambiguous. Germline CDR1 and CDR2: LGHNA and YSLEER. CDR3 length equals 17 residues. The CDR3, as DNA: TGCGCCAGCAGCCAAGATTTAGTGGATTTCAGATACAATGGGCAGTTCTTC. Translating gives CASSQDLVDFRYNGQFF.

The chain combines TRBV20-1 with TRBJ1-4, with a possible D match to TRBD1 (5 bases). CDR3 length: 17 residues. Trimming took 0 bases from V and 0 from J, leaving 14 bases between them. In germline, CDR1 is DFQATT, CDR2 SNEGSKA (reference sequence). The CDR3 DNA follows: TGCAGTGCTAGAGATCTGACAGCGTATGCAACTAATGAAAAACTGTTTTTT. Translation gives CSARDLTAYATNEKLFF.

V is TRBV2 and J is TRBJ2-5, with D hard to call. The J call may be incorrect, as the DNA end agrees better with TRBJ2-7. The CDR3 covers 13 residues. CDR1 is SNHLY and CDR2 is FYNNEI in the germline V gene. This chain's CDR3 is CASSEFRSGEQYF. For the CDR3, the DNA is TGTGCCAGCAGTGAATTCAGGTCCGGCGAGCAGTACTTC.